This T cell receptor beta chain was sequenced in a study of T-cell reconstitution after alpha-beta-depleted transplantation in children. Unique molecular identifiers were incorporated during preparation of the TCRbeta library. TCRdb independently ran MiXCR on the PCR reads; one entry per CDR3 protein. The sample includes some 500,000 distinct CDR3 sequences, around 17% seen only once; the top ten take 3.3%. This clonotype was seen a few times. Germline V gene sequence: CDR1 MGHRA, CDR2 YSYEKL. V was clipped by 1 base and J by 4 bases, with 15 bases between them. CDR3 length equals 16 residues. This TCR was sampled from a human donor who donated a stem cell graft to a child with acute lymphoblastic leukemia. The source was PBMCs from the stem cell graft donor, collected from the stem cell graft. The V call is TRBV4-1, the J call TRBJ2-3; D gene unclear. DNA of the CDR3: TGCGCCAGCAGCCAAGTCGTCAGTATTTTTTCAGATACGCAGTATTTT. Its translation: CASSQVVSIFSDTQYF.